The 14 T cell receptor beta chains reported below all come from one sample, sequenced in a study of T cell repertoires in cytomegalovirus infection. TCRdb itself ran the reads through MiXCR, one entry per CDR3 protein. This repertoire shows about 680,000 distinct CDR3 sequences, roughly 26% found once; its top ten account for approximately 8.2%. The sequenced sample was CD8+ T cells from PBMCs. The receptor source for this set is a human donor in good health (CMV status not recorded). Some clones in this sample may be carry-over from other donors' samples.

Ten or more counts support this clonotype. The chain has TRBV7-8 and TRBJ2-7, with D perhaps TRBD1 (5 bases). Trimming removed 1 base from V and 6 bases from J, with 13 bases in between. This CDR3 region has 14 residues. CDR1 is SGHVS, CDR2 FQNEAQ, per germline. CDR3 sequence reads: CASSLDRQSFEQYV. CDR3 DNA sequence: TGTGCCAGCAGCTTAGACCGACAGAGTTTCGAGCAGTACGTC.

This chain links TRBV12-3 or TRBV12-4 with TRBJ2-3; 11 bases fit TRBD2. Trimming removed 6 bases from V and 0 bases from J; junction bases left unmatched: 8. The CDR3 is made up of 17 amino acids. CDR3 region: CASRGLAEDSSTDTQYF. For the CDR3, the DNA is TGTGCCAGCAGGGGACTAGCGGAGGATTCTAGCACAGATACGCAGTATTTT.

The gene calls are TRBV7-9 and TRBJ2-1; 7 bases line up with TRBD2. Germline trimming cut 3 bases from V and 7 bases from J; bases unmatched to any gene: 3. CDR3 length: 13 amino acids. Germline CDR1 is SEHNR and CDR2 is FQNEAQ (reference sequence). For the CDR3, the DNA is TGTGCCAGCAGCTTCCCGGGACTAAATGAGCAGTTCTTC. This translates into CASSFPGLNEQFF.

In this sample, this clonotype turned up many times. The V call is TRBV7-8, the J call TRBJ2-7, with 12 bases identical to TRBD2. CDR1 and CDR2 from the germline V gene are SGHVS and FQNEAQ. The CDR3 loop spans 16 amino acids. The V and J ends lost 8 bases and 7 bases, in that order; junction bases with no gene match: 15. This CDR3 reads CASSASTSGGPREQYV. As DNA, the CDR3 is TGTGCCAGCTCTGCCTCCACTAGCGGGGGGCCGAGGGAGCAGTACGTC.

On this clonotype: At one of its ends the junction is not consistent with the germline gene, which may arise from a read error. The CDR3 spells CASRESRGNQPQHF. DNA for the CDR3: TGCGCCAGCAGAGAGTCTAGGGGCAATCAGCCCCAGCATTTT. The J gene is TRBJ1-5, the V gene TRBV10-2; D not certain. The germline V gene has CDR1 WSHSY and CDR2 SAAADI. The CDR3 loop spans 14 amino acids.

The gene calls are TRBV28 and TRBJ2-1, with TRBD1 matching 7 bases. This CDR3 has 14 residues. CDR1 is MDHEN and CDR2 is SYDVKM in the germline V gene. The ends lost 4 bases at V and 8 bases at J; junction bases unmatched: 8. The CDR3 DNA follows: TGTGCCAGCAGTTCGGACAGGCAGGTCGATGAGCAGTTCTTC. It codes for CASSSDRQVDEQFF.

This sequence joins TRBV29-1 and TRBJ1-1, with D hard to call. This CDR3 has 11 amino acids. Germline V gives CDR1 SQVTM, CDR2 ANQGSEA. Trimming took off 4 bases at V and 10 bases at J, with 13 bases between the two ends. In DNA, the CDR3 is TGCAGCGTTGGCTTAAACCTCCCAGCTTTCTTT. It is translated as CSVGLNLPAFF.

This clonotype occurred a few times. CDR3 sequence reads: CASSSDIYGSGETQYF. CDR3 bases: TGTGCCAGCAGCTCCGACATCTACGGATCCGGGGAGACCCAGTACTTC. J is TRBJ2-5 and V is TRBV7-6; D ambiguous. CDR3 length: 16 amino acids. Trimming cost V 4 bases and J 5 bases, with 20 bases left between them. Germline V CDR1 and CDR2: SGHVS, FNYEAQ.

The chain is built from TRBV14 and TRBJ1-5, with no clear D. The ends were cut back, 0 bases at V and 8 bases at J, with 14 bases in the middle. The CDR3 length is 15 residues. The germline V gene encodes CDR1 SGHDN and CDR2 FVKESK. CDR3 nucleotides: TGTGCCAGCAGCCAAGATGTGGAAGGGAGGGAGCCCCAGCATTTT. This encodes CASSQDVEGREPQHF.

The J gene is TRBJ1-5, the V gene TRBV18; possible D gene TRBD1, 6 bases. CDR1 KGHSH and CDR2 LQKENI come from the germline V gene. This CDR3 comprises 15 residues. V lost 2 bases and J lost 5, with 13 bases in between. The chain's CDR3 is CASSPSKDRYQPQHF. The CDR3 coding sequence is TGTGCCAGCTCACCATCCAAGGACAGATATCAGCCCCAGCATTTT.

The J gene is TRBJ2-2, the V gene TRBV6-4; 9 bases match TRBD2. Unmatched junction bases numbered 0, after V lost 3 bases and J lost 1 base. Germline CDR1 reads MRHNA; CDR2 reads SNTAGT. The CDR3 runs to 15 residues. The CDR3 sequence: CASSETSGNTGELFF. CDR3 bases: TGTGCCAGCAGTGAGACTAGCGGGAACACCGGGGAGCTGTTTTTT.

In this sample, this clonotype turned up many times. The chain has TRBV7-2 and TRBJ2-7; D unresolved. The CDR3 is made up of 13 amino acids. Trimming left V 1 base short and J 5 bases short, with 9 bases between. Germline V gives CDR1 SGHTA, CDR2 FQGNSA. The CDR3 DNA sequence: TGTGCCAGCAGCTTAGTACCCCTCCACGAGCAGTACTTC. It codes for CASSLVPLHEQYF.

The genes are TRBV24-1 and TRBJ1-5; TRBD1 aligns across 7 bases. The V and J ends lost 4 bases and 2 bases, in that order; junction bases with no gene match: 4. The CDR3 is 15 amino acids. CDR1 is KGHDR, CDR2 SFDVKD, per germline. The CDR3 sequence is CATSDRQGGNQPQHF. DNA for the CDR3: TGTGCCACCAGTGACCGACAGGGAGGCAATCAGCCCCAGCATTTT.

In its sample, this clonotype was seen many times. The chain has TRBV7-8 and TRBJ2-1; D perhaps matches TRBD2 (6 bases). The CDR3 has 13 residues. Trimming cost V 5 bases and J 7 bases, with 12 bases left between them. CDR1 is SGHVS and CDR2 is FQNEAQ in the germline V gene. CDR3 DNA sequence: TGTGCCAGCAGCCAGGTGGGGAGGAATGAGCAGTTCTTC. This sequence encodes CASSQVGRNEQFF.